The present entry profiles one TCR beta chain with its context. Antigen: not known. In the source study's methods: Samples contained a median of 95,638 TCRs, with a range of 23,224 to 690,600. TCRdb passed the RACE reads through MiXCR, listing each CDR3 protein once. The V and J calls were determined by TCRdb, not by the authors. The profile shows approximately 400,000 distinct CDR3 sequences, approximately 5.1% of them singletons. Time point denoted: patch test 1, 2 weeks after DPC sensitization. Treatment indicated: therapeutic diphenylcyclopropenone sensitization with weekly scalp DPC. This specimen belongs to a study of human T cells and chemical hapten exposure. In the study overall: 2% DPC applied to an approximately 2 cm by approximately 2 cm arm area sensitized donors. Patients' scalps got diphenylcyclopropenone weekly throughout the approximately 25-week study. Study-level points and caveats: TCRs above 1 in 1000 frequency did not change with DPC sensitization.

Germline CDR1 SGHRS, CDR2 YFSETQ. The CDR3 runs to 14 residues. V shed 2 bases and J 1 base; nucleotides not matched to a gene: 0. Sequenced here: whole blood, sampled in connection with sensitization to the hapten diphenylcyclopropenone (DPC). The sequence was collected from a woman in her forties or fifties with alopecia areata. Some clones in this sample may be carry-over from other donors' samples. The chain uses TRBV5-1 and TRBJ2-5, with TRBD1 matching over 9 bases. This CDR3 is CASSLQGAQETQYF. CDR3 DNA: TGCGCCAGCAGCTTACAGGGGGCCCAAGAGACCCAGTACTTC. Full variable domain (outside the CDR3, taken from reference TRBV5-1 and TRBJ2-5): KAGVTQTPRYLIKTRGQQVTLSCSPISGHRSVSWYQQTPGQGLQFLFEYFSETQRNKGNFPGRFSGRQFSNSRSEMNVSTLELGDSALYLCASSLQGAQETQYFGPGTRLLVL.